The TCR beta chain under discussion was sequenced for a study of blood T cell repertoires in COVID-19. Across the study: Donors in the United States, Italy and Spain gave samples during acute or convalescent COVID-19. Sample material is recorded as cDNA or gDNA derived from T cells, B-cell-depleted T cells, or PBMCs.

V shed 5 bases, J shed 2 bases, and the junction held 8 bases outside the gene matches. CDR3 length: 16 amino acids. CDR1 SGHAT and CDR2 FQNNGV come from the germline V gene. A Seattle source enrolled patients during active infection and followed them longitudinally. Original processing notes: Estimated nucleated cell counts came from reference gene primer amplification. Sequencing used immunoSEQ multiplex PCR; TCRdb keeps in-frame clones, though not all of them. V, J and clone size were drawn from that table, and D and trimming were deduced from the DNA. The repertoire holds under 400,000 clones, with 88% as singletons.

Sequencing was performed on peripheral blood. The chain is built from TRBV11-2 and TRBJ2-3, with TRBD1 matching 9 bases. The receptor was isolated from a woman in her 30s with COVID-19, enrolled during active disease. The CDR3: CASSHGQGRTTDTQYF. In DNA form, the CDR3 reads TGTGCCAGCAGCCACGGACAGGGGCGAACCACAGATACGCAGTATTTT.